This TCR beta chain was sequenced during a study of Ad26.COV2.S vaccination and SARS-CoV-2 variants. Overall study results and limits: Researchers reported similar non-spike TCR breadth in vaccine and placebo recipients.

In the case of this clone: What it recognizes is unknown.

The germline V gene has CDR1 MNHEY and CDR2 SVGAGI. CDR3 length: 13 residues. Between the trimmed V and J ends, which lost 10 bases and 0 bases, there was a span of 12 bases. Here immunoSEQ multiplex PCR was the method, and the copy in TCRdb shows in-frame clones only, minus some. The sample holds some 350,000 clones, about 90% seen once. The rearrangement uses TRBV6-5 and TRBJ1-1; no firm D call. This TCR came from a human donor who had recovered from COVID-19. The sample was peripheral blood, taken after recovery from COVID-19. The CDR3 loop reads CAILSPVNTEAFF. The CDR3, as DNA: TGTGCCATTCTCTCTCCAGTGAACACTGAAGCTTTCTTT.